Below, 24 T cell receptor beta chains from the same sample are listed, as sequenced in a study of T cells in Graves' hyperthyroidism and ophthalmopathy. From RNA transcripts, TCR beta CDR3 regions were amplified. First-round RT-PCR targeting the TCR CDR3 was performed with the HTBI primer set. TCRdb processed the multiplex PCR reads anew with MiXCR; each CDR3 protein has one entry. Of approximately 250,000 distinct CDR3 sequences in the sample, more than 20% were seen once. The material sequenced was blood. Receptor source: a woman between 40 and 55 years old with Graves' ophthalmopathy.

This clonotype came up many times. This chain joins TRBV24-1 and TRBJ2-2, with D perhaps assigned TRBD1 or TRBD2 (5 bases each). Germline V gene sequence: CDR1 KGHDR, CDR2 SFDVKD. Trimming removed 5 bases at V and 2 bases at J, with 11 bases between. The CDR3 contains 15 residues. The CDR3 bases are TGTGCCACCAGTGCCGAGGGGCGAAACACCGGGGAGCTGTTTTTT. The encoded protein is CATSAEGRNTGELFF.

This clonotype was counted at least ten times. The CDR3 sequence is CAPLRREVSNQPQHF. The CDR3 nucleotides read TGTGCCCCCCTTAGAAGGGAAGTAAGCAATCAGCCCCAGCATTTT. The chain uses TRBV7-9 and TRBJ1-5; no definite D call. The ends were cut back, 11 bases at V and 1 base at J, with 18 bases in the middle. The CDR3 has 15 amino acids. From germline, CDR1 is SEHNR and CDR2 FQNEAQ (reference sequence).

This clonotype occurred many times. Sequence at one end of the junction differs from germline and may be a read error. This chain links TRBV7-7 with TRBJ2-5, with D possibly TRBD1 on 5 matching bases. Germline V lookup: CDR1 SSHAT, CDR2 FNYEAQ (reference sequence). This CDR3 spans 16 amino acids. The CDR3 loop reads CASSLSQGLQEETQYF. Written as DNA, the CDR3 is TGTGCTAGCAGCTTAAGCCAGGGTCTCCAAGAAGAGACCCAGTACTTC.

This clonotype was observed many times. Lacking the conserved final phenylalanine or tryptophan, this CDR3 likely reflects a read error. This chain connects TRBV12-3 or TRBV12-4 to TRBJ2-2; D is ambiguous. V was trimmed by 6 bases and J by 7 bases, leaving 15 bases between them. CDR3 length equals 14 residues. DNA of the CDR3: TGTGCCAGCAGCCTTAGACATATGGGCGGGGAGCTGTTTCTT. It translates to CASSLRHMGGELFL.

This clonotype was picked up many times. This chain joins TRBV7-2 and TRBJ1-2; a weak D match, TRBD1 (6 bases). CDR3 length: 13 amino acids. V lost 5 bases and J lost 4, with 11 bases in between. Germline CDR1 and CDR2: SGHTA and FQGNSA. The CDR3: CASSATGPYGYTF. In nucleotides, the CDR3 is TGTGCCAGCAGCGCCACAGGGCCCTATGGCTACACCTTC. The complete variable domain, with remaining parts taken from reference TRBV7-2 and TRBJ1-2, reads GAGVSQSPSNKVTEKGKDVELRCDPISGHTALYWYRQSLGQGLEFLIYFQGNSAPDKSGLPSDRFSAERTGGSVSTLTIQRTQQEDSAVYLCASSATGPYGYTFGSGTRLTVV.

This sequence joins TRBV19 and TRBJ1-1; 8 bases are shared with TRBD1. From germline, CDR1 is LNHDA and CDR2 SQIVND (reference sequence). V gave up 4 bases and J gave up 8 bases; unmatched junction bases: 6. This CDR3 contains 13 residues. The CDR3 DNA is TGTGCCAGTAGTACACCCGCAGGGGGCGAAGCTTTCTTT. Translating it yields CASSTPAGGEAFF. Based on the CDR3 plus reference TRBV19 and TRBJ1-1, the full variable domain is DGGITQSPKYLFRKEGQNVTLSCEQNLNHDAMYWYRQDPGQGLRLIYYSQIVNDFQKGDIAEGYSVSREKKESFPLTVTSAQKNPTAFYLCASSTPAGGEAFFGQGTRLTVV.

The chain carries TRBV18 and TRBJ2-2; 7 bases are shared with TRBD1. J was trimmed by 0 bases and V by 0 bases; bases with no gene match: 1. The CDR3 sequence is 16 residues long. Germline-derived CDR1 and CDR2 are KGHSH and LQKENI. The CDR3 spells CASSPPGTANTGELFF. The CDR3 bases are TGTGCCAGCTCACCACCCGGGACAGCGAACACCGGGGAGCTGTTTTTT.

This clonotype was seen repeatedly, ten times or more. This chain connects TRBV25-1 to TRBJ1-2, with TRBD1 as a possible D gene (6 bases). With 2 bases removed from V and 5 bases from J, the gap between germline ends came to 21 bases. Germline V CDR1 and CDR2: MGHDK, SYGVNS. CDR3 length: 17 residues. The CDR3 region is CASSETSIAGTLYGYTF. CDR3 nucleotide sequence: TGTGCCAGCAGTGAAACTTCCATAGCCGGGACACTATATGGCTACACCTTC.

This clonotype has only a few counts. The V gene is TRBV28, the J gene TRBJ1-1; 10 bases map to TRBD1. The trim removed 2 bases at V and 0 bases at J, leaving 3 bases unmatched. Germline loops: CDR1 MDHEN, CDR2 SYDVKM. CDR3 size: 16 residues. The CDR3: CASSLGTGAMNTEAFF. CDR3 nucleotides: TGTGCCAGCAGTTTAGGGACAGGGGCCATGAACACTGAAGCTTTCTTT.

This clonotype was detected ten times or more. The chain links TRBV20-1 to TRBJ2-7; the match to TRBD2 covers 12 bases. The CDR3 contains 17 residues. Germline values: CDR1 DFQATT, CDR2 SNEGSKA (reference sequence). V gave up 0 bases and J gave up 2 bases; unmatched junction bases: 8. This chain's CDR3 is CSARDLLTSGSTYEQYF. The CDR3 bases are TGCAGTGCTAGAGACCTACTGACTAGCGGGAGTACCTACGAGCAGTACTTC.

The chain carries TRBV12-3 or TRBV12-4 and TRBJ1-1; no clear D gene. V lost 0 bases, J lost 4 bases, and 9 bases lay in between. CDR3 size: 14 residues. The CDR3 DNA follows: TGTGCCAGCAGTTTAGCGAGCGGGAGCACTGAAGCTTTCTTT. It yields the protein CASSLASGSTEAFF.

This clonotype has a count of ten or more. The V call is TRBV24-1, the J call TRBJ2-7; 9 bases are a match to TRBD1. CDR1 is KGHDR, CDR2 SFDVKD, per germline. Germline trimming cut 4 bases from V and 2 bases from J; bases unmatched to any gene: 5. The CDR3 contains 15 residues. The CDR3 nucleotides read TGTGCCACCAGTGACCCCGGGACAGGGACCTACGAGCAGTACTTC. Residues: CATSDPGTGTYEQYF.

This clonotype was recorded many times. The genes are TRBV4-1 and TRBJ1-1; TRBD1 matches at 9 bases. J lost 7 bases, V lost 4 bases, and 10 bases had no gene match. Germline CDR1 is MGHRA and CDR2 is YSYEKL. This CDR3 comprises 15 residues. CDR3 in DNA: TGCGCCAGCAGCCTTCCGGGACAGGGATTTGGTGAAGCTTTCTTT. It translates to CASSLPGQGFGEAFF.

The DNA for the CDR3 is TGTGCCAGCGCAGGGGGCACTGAAGCTTTCTTT. Its protein product is CASAGGTEAFF. The chain combines TRBV6-1 with TRBJ1-1, with TRBD1 matching over 7 bases. CDR1 is MNHNS and CDR2 is SASEGT in the germline V gene. The trim removed 8 bases at V and 4 bases at J, leaving 1 base unmatched. The length of the CDR3 is 11 residues.

This clonotype was seen ten or more times. The chain couples TRBV18 to TRBJ1-1; D gene ambiguous. The CDR3 has 12 residues. V was cut by 3 bases and J by 10 bases, with 12 bases left in between. Per the germline V gene, CDR1 is KGHSH and CDR2 is LQKENI. The CDR3 DNA follows: TGTGCCAGCTCACCCCCAGAAAGGAGAGCTTTCTTT. It codes for CASSPPERRAFF.

This clonotype occurred many times. The chain carries TRBV20-1 and TRBJ2-5; D gene unclear. The germline V gene encodes CDR1 DFQATT and CDR2 SNEGSKA (reference sequence). The CDR3 sequence is 11 residues long. V lost 1 base, J lost 5 bases, and 5 bases lay in between. CDR3 in amino acids: CSARALETQYF. In DNA, the CDR3 is TGCAGTGCTAGAGCCCTGGAGACCCAGTACTTC.

This clonotype turned up a few times. The V and J genes are TRBV13 and TRBJ2-7; TRBD1 agrees at 7 bases. Trimming cost V 5 bases and J 4 bases; bases outside gene matches: 11. Per germline, CDR1 PRHDT and CDR2 FYEKMQ (reference sequence). The CDR3 is 15 amino acids. The CDR3 region has the DNA TGTGCCAGCAGCCTTTCTCAGGGGGTAACATACGAGCAGTACTTC. Its translation is CASSLSQGVTYEQYF.

This clonotype was picked up many times. The rearrangement uses TRBV28 and TRBJ1-5, with 7 positions matching TRBD1. This CDR3 is 16 amino acids long. Germline values: CDR1 MDHEN, CDR2 SYDVKM. After removal of 5 bases from V and 3 bases from J, the junction contained 10 bases not matched to a gene. The CDR3 here is CASSPPRQGPNQPQHF. The CDR3 DNA is TGTGCCAGCAGTCCTCCACGACAGGGCCCCAATCAGCCCCAGCATTTT.

This clonotype was seen at least ten times. This chain uses TRBV24-1 with TRBJ2-7; D unclear. The germline V gene has CDR1 KGHDR and CDR2 SFDVKD. The CDR3 is 13 residues long. The ends were cut back, 4 bases at V and 2 bases at J, with 8 bases in the middle. Here the CDR3 reads CATSDTLAYEQYF. The CDR3 DNA follows: TGTGCCACCAGTGACACCCTCGCCTACGAGCAGTACTTC.

The gene calls are TRBV20-1 and TRBJ2-5; no reliable D call. CDR1 and CDR2 from the germline V gene are DFQATT and SNEGSKA (reference sequence). Trimming left V 0 bases short and J 5 bases short, with 16 bases between. The CDR3 covers 15 residues. CDR3 DNA: TGCAGTGCTAGAGAAAGTGGGCGCCAGACTGAGACCCAGTACTTC. This encodes CSARESGRQTETQYF.

This chain links TRBV28 with TRBJ2-7; D is unresolved. The CDR3 consists of 13 residues. Germline CDR1 reads MDHEN; CDR2 reads SYDVKM. Deletions cut 6 bases from V and 3 bases from J, with 12 bases between. The CDR3 protein is CASRATRNYEQYF. CDR3 bases: TGTGCCAGCAGAGCGACACGGAACTACGAGCAGTACTTC.

In this sample, this clonotype turned up many times. The rearrangement links TRBV7-9 to TRBJ1-1; possible D gene TRBD1, 5 bases. The CDR3 is made up of 11 amino acids. Germline CDR1 is SEHNR and CDR2 is FQNEAQ (reference sequence). Trimming left V 2 bases short and J 12 bases short, with 10 bases between. CDR3 in DNA: TGTGCCAGCAGCTTACAGGGTCCACCTTTCTTT. Residues: CASSLQGPPFF.

This chain joins TRBV5-1 and TRBJ1-1, with D perhaps TRBD1 (6 bases). Germline V gives CDR1 SGHRS, CDR2 YFSETQ. This CDR3 has 16 residues. V dropped 6 bases and J dropped 1 base, with 19 bases sitting between them. Here the CDR3 reads CASTITFGTPNTEAFF. The CDR3, as DNA: TGCGCCAGCACCATAACGTTTGGGACACCGAACACTGAAGCTTTCTTT.

This clonotype occurred many times. The chain uses TRBV5-5 and TRBJ1-1; D unresolved. CDR3 length equals 10 residues. Germline V gene lookup returns CDR1 SGHKS and CDR2 YYEKEE (reference sequence). Trimming cost V 4 bases and J 11 bases, with 9 bases left between them. The CDR3 region has the DNA TGTGCCAGCAGCGCGGCGCGGGCTTTCTTT. Protein: CASSAARAFF.